What follows are 16 T cell receptor gamma chains derived from one specimen sequenced in a study of gamma delta lymphoproliferative disorders and STAT genes. Sequencing used genomic DNA taken from PBMCs of patients and controls. TCRdb re-processed the multiplex PCR reads via CATT. The top ten hold approximately 83% of the sample, which has 2,000 to 3,000 gamma-chain clones, about 12% seen once. Material: blood. These receptors came from a human donor with gamma-delta T-cell large granular lymphocyte leukemia.

This clone was observed a few times. This may be a read error: a much more frequent sequence differs by one nucleotide. The chain has TRGV10 and TRGJP1. TCRdb carries no J gene annotation; the J gene was assigned here by matching the DNA with germline. TRGV10 is sorted into the ORF group, with uncertain function. This CDR3 spans 10 amino acids. After removal of 11 bases from V and 10 bases from J, the junction contained 5 bases not matched to a gene. The CDR3 spells CAAEHWFKIF. CDR3 in DNA: TGTGCTGCGGAGCATTGGTTCAAGATATTT.

Many counts were recorded for this clone. A far larger clone lies a single base away; this is likely a read error. The sample carries other DNA sequences with the same CDR3. J gene calling gave no result, while the V gene is TRGV3. The germline CDR1 and CDR2 sequences are VTNTFY and YDVSTARD (reference sequence). This CDR3 is 14 amino acids long. This CDR3 is CATWDRPDYYKKLF. Written as DNA, the CDR3 is TGTGCCACCTGGGACAGGCCGGATTATTATAAGAAACTATTT.

This clone came up many times. The chain uses TRGV9 and TRGJ1 or TRGJ2. No J gene was available from TCRdb, and it was assigned here by a germline match of the DNA. The V gene's germline CDR1 is GITISATS and CDR2 ISYDGTV (reference sequence). The CDR3 totals 12 residues. V was pared by 0 bases and J by 7 bases, with 3 bases of the junction left unmatched. This chain's CDR3 is CALWEVQYKKLF. CDR3 sequence (DNA): TGTGCCTTGTGGGAGGTGCAGTATAAGAAACTCTTT.

A remark on this clone: The protein that TCRdb holds for this DNA derives from a much larger clone and differs from the translated DNA at residue 3, which likely indicates a read error; the protein shown here is translated from the DNA. The chain recombines TRGV4 with TRGJ1 or TRGJ2. TCRdb gives no J gene; it was assigned here by matching the DNA to germline. The CDR3 is made up of 10 amino acids. Germline V gene data show CDR1 as EGSTGY and CDR2 as YDSYTSSV. The CDR3 sequence is CAAWVHKKLF. DNA for the CDR3: TGTGCCGCCTGGGTCCATAAGAAACTCTTT.

This clone was observed a handful of times. Given a much more abundant clone one base away, this may be a read error. Additional DNA sequences in this sample encode the identical CDR3. The V gene reported is TRGV3; the J gene is uncalled. Per the germline V gene, CDR1 is VTNTFY and CDR2 is YDVSTARD (reference sequence). The CDR3 covers 17 residues. The CDR3 nucleotides read TGTGCCACCTGGGACAGTCGAGAAGATAGTAGTGATTGGATTAAGACGTTT. As protein: CATWDSREDSSDWIKTF.

This clone was seen many times. CDR3 amino acids: CATWDFTHYKKLF. The CDR3 DNA follows: TGTGCCACCTGGGATTTTACTCATTATAAGAAACTCTTT. This rearrangement joins TRGV8 to TRGJ1 or TRGJ2. The J gene, missing from TCRdb, was assigned here through DNA to germline matching. V lost 3 bases, J lost 5 bases, and 7 bases stayed unmatched. In germline, CDR1 is VENAVY, CDR2 YDSYNSRV. The CDR3 is made up of 13 amino acids.

This clone was detected many times. J is TRGJ1 or TRGJ2 and V is TRGV8. TCRdb supplies no J gene; here it was assigned by aligning the nucleotide sequence to germline. Germline CDR1 VENAVY, CDR2 YDSYNSRV. This CDR3 contains 12 residues. With 1 base clipped from V and 6 bases from J, the junction kept 3 bases outside the gene matches. The CDR3 loop is CATWDSSYKKLF. CDR3 DNA: TGTGCCACCTGGGATAGTAGTTATAAGAAACTCTTT.

This clone was seen ten or more times. This chain links TRGV4 with TRGJ1 or TRGJ2. Here the J gene was assigned by germline matching of the DNA, as TCRdb has none. With 6 bases clipped from V and 0 bases from J, the junction kept 11 bases outside the gene matches. The CDR3 loop spans 15 amino acids. Germline-derived CDR1 and CDR2 are EGSTGY and YDSYTSSV. The CDR3 loop is CATWPQPQNYYKKLF. Written as DNA, the CDR3 is TGTGCCACCTGGCCCCAACCCCAGAATTATTATAAGAAACTCTTT.

This clone has at least ten counts. The limits of the CDR3 on the DNA are not certain, so only TCRdb's listed CDR3 is given. The V gene is TRGV11, but the J gene lacks a call. TRGV11 is an ORF, with its function uncertain. Inclusive of both ends, the CDR3 amounts to 18 amino acids. The CDR3 loop is CTTVPAGLEKRSYYKKLF.

In this sample, this clone turned up many times. The protein TCRdb gives is from a much larger clone and does not agree with this DNA's translation at residue 14, likely a read error; the protein shown here comes from the DNA. The V segment is TRGV9, and no J call was made. CDR1 is GITISATS, CDR2 ISYDGTV, per germline (reference sequence). The CDR3 totals 16 residues. The CDR3, as DNA: TGTGCCTTGTGGGAGGTGCGAGAGTTGGGCAAAAAAATCGAGGTATTT. Translating gives CALWEVRELGKKIEVF.

This clone appeared many times. The chain is built from TRGV4 and TRGJ1 or TRGJ2. Assignment of the J gene here rests on matching the DNA to germline, because TCRdb gives none. Germline-derived CDR1 and CDR2 are EGSTGY and YDSYTSSV. The CDR3 runs 14 residues. V shed 0 bases and J 0 bases; nucleotides not matched to a gene: 2. CDR3 nucleotides: TGTGCCACCTGGGATGGGCGGAATTATTATAAGAAACTCTTT. This gives the protein CATWDGRNYYKKLF.

This clone was counted many times. This sequence may be a read error, since a much larger clone differs from it by one base. Within the sample, other DNA sequences also encode this same CDR3. No J gene was named, though the V gene is TRGV8. Germline V gene lookup returns CDR1 VENAVY and CDR2 YDSYNSRV. This CDR3 comprises 11 residues. CDR3 in amino acids: CATWDIGRKLF. The CDR3 nucleotides are TGTGCCACCTGGGATATAGGTAGAAAGCTCTTT.

This clone came up a few times. TCRdb's listed protein matches a much larger clone and diverges from this DNA's translation at residue 4, likely through a read error; the protein shown comes from the DNA. The rearrangement joins TRGV8 to TRGJ1 or TRGJ2. Here the J gene came from matching the DNA to germline, since TCRdb omits it. The CDR3 is made up of 14 amino acids. CDR1 VENAVY and CDR2 YDSYNSRV come from the germline V gene. CDR3 nucleotide sequence: TGTGCCACCCGGGATGCGGGGGTTTATTATAAGAAACTCTTT. Translated, it gives CATRDAGVYYKKLF.

V is TRGV3 and J is TRGJ1 or TRGJ2. Since TCRdb gives no J gene, matching the DNA to germline was used here to assign it. Germline lookup yields CDR1 VTNTFY and CDR2 YDVSTARD (reference sequence). CDR3 size: 18 residues. Trimming removed 6 bases from V and 0 bases from J; junction bases left unmatched: 20. CDR3 sequence reads: CATWTGSLSSPNYYKKLF. The CDR3 DNA follows: TGTGCCACCTGGACAGGCTCCCTAAGTTCTCCGAATTATTATAAGAAACTCTTT.

In its sample, this clone ranks as medium-sized. The gene calls are TRGV3 and TRGJ1 or TRGJ2. The J gene comes from matching the DNA to germline here; TCRdb lacks it. This CDR3 region has 14 residues. V shed 3 bases and J 1 base; nucleotides not matched to a gene: 6. The germline gives CDR1 VTNTFY, CDR2 YDVSTARD (reference sequence). The DNA of the CDR3 is TGTGCCACCTGGGACGTCAAAAATTATTATAAGAAACTCTTT. Translation: CATWDVKNYYKKLF.

This clone was seen repeatedly, ten times or more. The V gene is TRGV9, the J gene TRGJP1. In the absence of a J gene in TCRdb, the DNA was matched to germline to assign it here. The J segment lost 4 bases and the V segment lost 2 bases, leaving 7 bases of the junction unmatched. The germline CDR1 and CDR2 sequences are GITISATS and ISYDGTV (reference sequence). The CDR3 sequence is 15 residues long. The CDR3 protein is CALWEEWHTGWFKIF. In nucleotides, the CDR3 is TGTGCCTTGTGGGAGGAGTGGCACACTGGTTGGTTCAAGATATTT.